This is a list of T cell receptor beta chains from one sample in a study of cytomegalovirus exposure and HLA in healthy donors. Profiling relied on immunoSEQ multiplex PCR, and the TCRdb table lists in-frame clones only, not all of them. In the table there are about 180,000 clones, around 80% of which are singletons. The sequencing input was PBMCs. Receptors were obtained from a woman in her twenties or thirties in good health and CMV-seronegative. Each CDR3 is given with its conserved first and last residue. A D gene is named only where the DNA matches it firmly. Size is omitted from some rows. Given values are once, few, many or a class for expanded clones.

>.|TRBV7-9|TRBD2|16|TRBJ2-7
CASSPPRGGTSYEQYF
TGTGCCAGCAGCCCCCCCCGCGGGGGGACCTCCTACGAGCAGTACTTC
>.|TRBV18|TRBD1|15|TRBJ1-2
CASSPRDRGIYGYTF
TGTGCCAGCTCACCACGCGACAGGGGGATTTATGGCTACACCTTC
>few|TRBV15|.|17|TRBJ1-4
CATSSTFLREAHEKLFF
TGTGCCACCAGCAGCACTTTTCTCAGGGAGGCCCACGAAAAACTGTTTTTT
>few|TRBV30|TRBD1|14|TRBJ1-5
CAWRLGTGNQPQHF
TGTGCCTGGAGGCTCGGGACAGGGAATCAGCCCCAGCATTTT
>.|TRBV19|TRBD2|18|TRBJ2-1
CASSITASGGGTYNEQLF
TGTGCCAGTAGTATCACGGCTAGCGGGGGGGGAACCTACAATGAGCAGCTCTTC
>.|TRBV15|.|14|TRBJ2-3
CATSREIQADTQYF
TGTGCCACCAGCAGAGAAATCCAGGCAGATACGCAGTATTTT
>.|TRBV5-6|.|16|TRBJ2-5
CASSLVGGSAQETQYF
TGTGCCAGCAGCTTGGTTGGAGGGTCCGCCCAAGAGACCCAGTACTTC
>.|TRBV5-6|.|14|TRBJ1-4
CASSHTGREEKLFF
TGTGCCAGCAGCCATACGGGGAGGGAGGAAAAACTGTTTTTT
>few|TRBV6-1|TRBD2|15|TRBJ2-7
CASSEGRAGGREQYF
TGTGCCAGCAGTGAAGGGCGAGCGGGGGGGAGGGAGCAGTACTTC
>few|TRBV7-9|TRBD2|13|TRBJ2-1
CAASGGAHNEQFF
TGTGCCGCGAGCGGGGGGGCCCACAATGAGCAGTTCTTC
>.|TRBV27|TRBD1|16|TRBJ2-1
CASTIISGQGAGEQFF
TGTGCCAGCACCATAATCTCAGGACAGGGGGCTGGTGAGCAGTTCTTC
>.|TRBV6-1|TRBD1|15|TRBJ1-5
CASRNTGGRNQPQHF
TGTGCCAGCAGAAACACAGGGGGCCGGAATCAGCCCCAGCATTTT
>.|TRBV5-6|.|14|TRBJ1-1
CASSFLREGTEAFF
TGTGCCAGCAGCTTTCTCAGGGAGGGCACTGAAGCTTTCTTT
>.|TRBV18|TRBD1|15|TRBJ1-5
CASSPTTGFEQPQHF
TGTGCCAGCTCACCGACGACAGGGTTCGAACAGCCCCAGCATTTT
>.|TRBV5-1|.|13|TRBJ1-2
CASSIDKAYGYTF
TGCGCCAGCAGCATAGACAAGGCCTATGGCTACACCTTC
>.|TRBV29-1|.|13|TRBJ1-1
CSVGVRASGEAFF
TGCAGCGTTGGAGTGAGGGCCTCGGGTGAAGCTTTCTTT
>few|TRBV19|TRBD1|12|TRBJ2-7
CASRDRGHEQYF
TGTGCCAGCCGGGACAGGGGCCACGAGCAGTACTTC
>.|TRBV6-5|TRBD1|14|TRBJ1-4
CASSTTGSNEKLFF
TGTGCCAGCAGTACGACAGGGTCTAATGAAAAACTGTTTTTT
>.|TRBV6-5|.|15|TRBJ1-2
CASSYSQGRYYGYTF
TGTGCCAGCAGTTACTCTCAGGGGCGGTACTATGGCTACACCTTC
>.|TRBV21-1|.|14|TRBJ1-1
CASSKGDRGHEAFF
TGTGCCAGCAGCAAAGGGGACAGGGGCCATGAAGCTTTCTTT
>once|TRBV2|.|15|TRBJ2-2
CASSGVGGNTGELFF
TGTGCCAGCAGTGGTGTCGGGGGGAACACCGGGGAGCTGTTTTTT
>.|TRBV25-1|TRBD2|16|TRBJ2-3
CASGELSGGGTDTQYF
TGTGCCAGCGGTGAATTGAGCGGGGGGGGTACAGATACGCAGTATTTT
>.|TRBV5-4|.|13|TRBJ1-4
CASSLAGNEKLFF
TGTGCCAGCAGCTTGGCAGGGAATGAAAAACTGTTTTTT
>.|TRBV27|.|14|TRBJ1-4
CASSLTAGNEKLFF
TGTGCCAGCAGTTTAACGGCGGGTAATGAAAAACTGTTTTTT
>.|TRBV7-9|.|14|TRBJ1-6
CASSLGQLRSPLHF
TGTGCCAGCAGCTTAGGACAGCTTCGGTCACCCCTCCACTTT
>once|TRBV11-2|.|14|TRBJ2-7
CASSYRGGSYEQYF
TGTGCCAGCAGCTACAGGGGGGGGTCCTACGAGCAGTACTTC
>few|TRBV19|.|20|TRBJ1-4
CASRPAVARFEPATNEKLFF
TGTGCCAGTAGACCCGCGGTTGCTAGGTTTGAGCCTGCAACTAATGAAAAACTGTTTTTT
>few|TRBV7-3|.|14|TRBJ1-1
CASSLRSQNTEAFF
TGTGCCAGCAGCTTAAGGTCACAGAACACTGAAGCTTTCTTT
>few|TRBV15|.|17|TRBJ2-5
CATSRDQGGGQVETQYF
TGTGCCACCAGCAGAGATCAGGGCGGCGGCCAGGTGGAGACCCAGTACTTC
>.|TRBV10-1|.|13|TRBJ1-1
CASSEQINTEAFF
TGCGCCAGCAGTGAACAGATCAACACTGAAGCTTTCTTT
>few|TRBV10-2|TRBD2|15|TRBJ2-5
CASRGLAGVGETQYF
TGCGCCAGCAGGGGACTAGCGGGGGTGGGAGAGACCCAGTACTTC
>.|TRBV10-3|.|17|TRBJ1-1
CAISKLGTRNGYTEAFF
TGTGCCATCAGTAAGCTCGGGACACGCAACGGGTACACTGAAGCTTTCTTT
>.|TRBV25-1|.|13|TRBJ2-7
CASSEGNAPEQYF
TGTGCCAGCAGTGAAGGCAACGCCCCCGAGCAGTACTTC
>.|TRBV5-8|.|13|TRBJ2-5
CASSLTSQETQYF
TGTGCCAGCAGCCTGACTAGTCAAGAGACCCAGTACTTC
>.|TRBV10-1|.|14|TRBJ2-3
CASSEGLAIDTQYF
TGCGCCAGCAGTGAGGGGCTAGCGATAGATACGCAGTATTTT
>.|TRBV30|.|15|TRBJ1-1
CAWSVLAGVNTEAFF
TGTGCCTGGAGTGTATTGGCGGGAGTGAACACTGAAGCTTTCTTT
>.|TRBV30|TRBD1|13|TRBJ1-5
CAWTDRGDQPQHF
TGTGCCTGGACGGACAGGGGTGATCAGCCCCAGCATTTT
>once|TRBV5-1|TRBD1|16|TRBJ2-1
CASSPWTGGTYNEQFF
TGCGCCAGCAGCCCCTGGACAGGGGGTACCTACAATGAGCAGTTCTTC
>.|TRBV5-1|.|14|TRBJ2-7
CASSLGMDLLEQYF
TGCGCCAGCAGCTTGGGGATGGACTTATTGGAGCAGTACTTC
>.|TRBV7-9|TRBD2|19|TRBJ2-3
CASSLRTSGEPRTTDTQYF
TGTGCCAGCAGCTTAAGGACTAGCGGTGAACCACGAACCACAGATACGCAGTATTTT